These 17 T cell receptor beta chains were sequenced from one sample in a study of cytomegalovirus exposure and HLA in healthy donors. PCR used 60 Vbeta primers and 13 Jbeta primers. TCRdb keeps only in-frame clones here, not all; method: immunoSEQ multiplex PCR. Seen here are 200,000 or so clones, about 81% observed once, and the top ten hold less than 3%. The sample taken for sequencing was PBMCs. The source is a woman aged 40 to 55 in good health and CMV-seronegative.

Comment on this clone: The junction departs from germline at one end; a sequencing error may be responsible. This chain uses TRBV7-9 with TRBJ1-3; the match to TRBD1 covers 8 bases. CDR3 length: 15 residues. Per the germline V gene, CDR1 is SEHNR and CDR2 is FQNEAQ (reference sequence). The DNA of the CDR3 is TGTTCCAGCAGCTCGGACAGGGCGTTAGGAAACACCATATATTTT. Its protein is CSSSSDRALGNTIYF.

The chain uses TRBV30 and TRBJ2-7, with D possibly matching TRBD1 (5 bases). Trimming pared 2 bases from V and 3 bases from J, leaving 14 bases between. CDR1 GTSNPN and CDR2 SVGIG come from the germline V gene (reference sequence). The CDR3 is 14 amino acids. CDR3 region: CAWSTAGKFYEQYF. The CDR3 DNA reads as TGTGCCTGGAGTACTGCAGGGAAGTTCTACGAGCAGTACTTC. Drawing the rest from reference TRBV30 and TRBJ2-7, the complete variable domain is SQTIHQWPATLVQPVGSPLSLECTVEGTSNPNLYWYRQAAGRGLQLLFYSVGIGQISSEVPQNLSASRPQDRQFILSSKKLLLSDSGFYLCAWSTAGKFYEQYFGPGTRLTVT.

About this clone itself: This CDR3 is also generated by other DNA sequences in the sample. V usage is TRBV7-2 and J usage is TRBJ1-2, with a weak D call TRBD1 (5 bases). V was cut by 4 bases and J by 2 bases, with 8 bases left in between. Looked up from germline, CDR1 is SGHTA and CDR2 is FQGNSA. The CDR3 contains 13 residues. CDR3 in DNA: TGTGCCAGCAGCTCCCGGGGGAACTATGGCTACACCTTC. It codes for CASSSRGNYGYTF. The complete variable domain, with remaining parts taken from reference TRBV7-2 and TRBJ1-2, reads GAGVSQSPSNKVTEKGKDVELRCDPISGHTALYWYRQSLGQGLEFLIYFQGNSAPDKSGLPSDRFSAERTGGSVSTLTIQRTQQEDSAVYLCASSSRGNYGYTFGSGTRLTVV.

The genes are TRBV4-1 and TRBJ2-3, with 7 bases that match TRBD1. CDR1 and CDR2 from the germline V gene are MGHRA and YSYEKL. J was trimmed by 1 base and V by 3 bases; bases with no gene match: 1. The CDR3 loop spans 14 amino acids. CDR3 DNA sequence: TGCGCCAGCAGCCACACAGGGGGCACAGATACGCAGTATTTT. Its translation is CASSHTGGTDTQYF.

This clone was detected only once. The chain employs TRBV9 and TRBJ2-7; 7 positions agree with TRBD2. Trimming took 0 bases from V and 2 from J; bases not matched to a gene: 5. Looked up from germline, CDR1 is SGDLS and CDR2 is YYNGEE. The length of the CDR3 is 15 residues. CDR3 protein: CASSVAGGQTYEQYF. The CDR3, as DNA: TGTGCCAGCAGCGTAGCGGGGGGTCAAACCTACGAGCAGTACTTC.

The chain is built from TRBV29-1 and TRBJ2-7, with D perhaps TRBD2 (6 bases). Trimming removed 5 bases from V and 3 bases from J, with 17 bases in between. The CDR3 spans 14 residues. Germline V gene data show CDR1 as SQVTM and CDR2 as ANQGSEA. The CDR3: CSVRRGPSDYEQYF. CDR3 nucleotide sequence: TGCAGCGTTCGGAGGGGCCCCTCCGACTACGAGCAGTACTTC.

The chain links TRBV11-2 to TRBJ2-5, with D possibly matching TRBD1 (6 bases). V gave up 5 bases and J gave up 5 bases, with 15 bases separating them. This CDR3 has 14 residues. Germline CDR1 is SGHAT and CDR2 is FQNNGV. CDR3 region: CASSRAGEGETQYF. DNA of the CDR3: TGTGCCAGCAGCAGAGCAGGGGAAGGGGAGACCCAGTACTTC.

The gene calls are TRBV19 and TRBJ2-1; D may be TRBD1 (6 bases). Germline CDR1 and CDR2: LNHDA and SQIVND (reference sequence). The CDR3 is made up of 14 amino acids. Trimming pared 1 base from V and 5 bases from J, leaving 9 bases between. CDR3 residues: CASSIAQGNNEQFF. The CDR3 region has the DNA TGTGCCAGTAGTATAGCCCAGGGGAACAATGAGCAGTTCTTC.

The chain combines TRBV30 with TRBJ1-1; D ambiguous. The CDR3 sequence is 12 residues long. Germline CDR1 GTSNPN, CDR2 SVGIG (reference sequence). The germline V and J ends were trimmed by 4 bases and 8 bases, with 14 bases remaining between them. The CDR3 DNA reads as TGTGCCTGGATTGGTCAGGTGACAGAAGCTTTCTTT. It yields the protein CAWIGQVTEAFF.

The rearrangement uses TRBV7-3 and TRBJ2-2, with 7 nucleotides matching TRBD2. Germline V gene sequence: CDR1 SGHTA, CDR2 FQGTGA. Losses at the gene ends were 5 bases for V and 6 bases for J; bases not matched to a gene: 12. CDR3 size: 16 residues. The CDR3 protein is CASSPSRTREAGELFF. Written as DNA, the CDR3 is TGTGCCAGCAGCCCAAGCCGGACTAGGGAGGCCGGGGAGCTGTTTTTT.

This clone was picked up one time. The chain couples TRBV10-1 to TRBJ2-3; 12 bases match TRBD2. J was trimmed by 10 bases and V by 5 bases; bases with no gene match: 10. Germline CDR1 is WNHNN and CDR2 is SYGVQD (reference sequence). This CDR3 has 15 residues. CDR3 bases: TGCGCCAGCAGTATTCACCGGACTAGCGGGACCTCGCAGTATTTT. Translation gives CASSIHRTSGTSQYF.

This clone has just one count. The CDR3 spells CASSQDRAREAFF. DNA of the CDR3: TGCGCCAGCAGCCAAGACCGCGCCAGGGAAGCTTTCTTT. The rearrangement uses TRBV4-1 and TRBJ1-1; no definite D call. The CDR3 extends over 13 amino acids. Germline V CDR1 and CDR2: MGHRA, YSYEKL. Trimming stripped 0 bases from V and 8 bases from J, with 10 bases between.

This chain uses TRBV7-3 with TRBJ2-5; 9 nucleotides align to TRBD2. The CDR3 consists of 15 residues. Germline trimming cut 5 bases from V and 5 bases from J; bases unmatched to any gene: 9. Germline V lookup: CDR1 SGHTA, CDR2 FQGTGA. The CDR3 DNA reads as TGTGCCAGCAGCGCTTTAGCGGGAGCGGGGGAGACCCAGTACTTC. This gives the protein CASSALAGAGETQYF.

This chain joins TRBV28 and TRBJ2-2, with 10 bases that match TRBD1. CDR1 and CDR2 from the germline V gene are MDHEN and SYDVKM. This CDR3 is 15 amino acids long. V lost 8 bases and J lost 5; bases outside the gene matches: 8. The CDR3 nucleotides read TGTGCCAGCGGGAGACAGGGGGCGGGAACCGGGGAGCTGTTTTTT. Amino acid sequence: CASGRQGAGTGELFF.

The chain combines TRBV9 with TRBJ1-2; 7 positions agree with TRBD1. From germline, CDR1 is SGDLS and CDR2 YYNGEE. V shed 3 bases and J 2 bases; nucleotides not matched to a gene: 13. This CDR3 contains 17 residues. The CDR3 DNA sequence: TGTGCCAGCAGCGACTCGCCCGGGACAGCACCCAACTATGGCTACACCTTC. This translates into CASSDSPGTAPNYGYTF. The full variable domain, completed using reference TRBV9 and TRBJ1-2, is DSGVTQTPKHLITATGQRVTLRCSPRSGDLSVYWYQQSLDQGLQFLIQYYNGEERAKGNILERFSAQQFPDLHSELNLSSLELGDSALYFCASSDSPGTAPNYGYTFGSGTRLTVV.

This chain joins TRBV29-1 and TRBJ2-4; unclear D gene. The CDR3 is 14 amino acids. In germline, CDR1 is SQVTM, CDR2 ANQGSEA. Trimming took 8 bases from V and 0 from J, leaving 14 bases between them. DNA of the CDR3: TGCAGCTCTGGTGGAGTCCTAGCCAAAAACATTCAGTACTTC. This codes for CSSGGVLAKNIQYF.

The CDR3 sequence: CASSPMVRQNTEAFF. The CDR3 DNA follows: TGTGCCAGCTCACCAATGGTGAGACAGAACACTGAAGCTTTCTTT. V and J are TRBV18 and TRBJ1-1; no clear D. CDR3 size: 15 residues. The V gene's germline CDR1 is KGHSH and CDR2 LQKENI. The ends were cut back, 2 bases at V and 1 base at J, with 11 bases in the middle.